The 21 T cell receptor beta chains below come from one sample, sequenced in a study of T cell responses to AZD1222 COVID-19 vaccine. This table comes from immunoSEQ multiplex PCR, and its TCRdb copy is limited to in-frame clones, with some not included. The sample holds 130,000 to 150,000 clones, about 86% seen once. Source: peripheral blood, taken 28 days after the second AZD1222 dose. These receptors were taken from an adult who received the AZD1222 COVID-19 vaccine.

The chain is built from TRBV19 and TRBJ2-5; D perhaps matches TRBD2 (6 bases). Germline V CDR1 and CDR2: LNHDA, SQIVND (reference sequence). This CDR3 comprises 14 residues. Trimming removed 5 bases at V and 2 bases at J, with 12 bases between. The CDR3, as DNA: TGTGCCAGTAGTTCGAGGGACTTGCAAGAGACCCAGTACTTC. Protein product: CASSSRDLQETQYF.

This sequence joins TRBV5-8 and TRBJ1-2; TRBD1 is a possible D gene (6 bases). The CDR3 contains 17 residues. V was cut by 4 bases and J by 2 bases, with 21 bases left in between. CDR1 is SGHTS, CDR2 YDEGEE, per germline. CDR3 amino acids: CASSRLMLTGSNYGYTF. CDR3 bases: TGTGCCAGCAGCCGGTTAATGCTAACAGGGTCGAACTATGGCTACACCTTC.

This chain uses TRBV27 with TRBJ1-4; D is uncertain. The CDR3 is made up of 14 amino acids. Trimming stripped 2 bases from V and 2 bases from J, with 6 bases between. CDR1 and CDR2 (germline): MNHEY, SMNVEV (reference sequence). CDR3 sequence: CASSLSFTNEKLFF. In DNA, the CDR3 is TGTGCCAGCAGTTTAAGTTTCACTAATGAAAAACTGTTTTTT.

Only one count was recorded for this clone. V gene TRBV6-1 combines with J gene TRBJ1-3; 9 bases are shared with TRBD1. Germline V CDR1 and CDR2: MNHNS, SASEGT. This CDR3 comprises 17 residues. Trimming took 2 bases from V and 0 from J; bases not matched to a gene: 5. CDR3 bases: TGTGCCAGCAGTGAATACCGGACAGGGGCCTCTGGAAACACCATATATTTT. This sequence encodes CASSEYRTGASGNTIYF.

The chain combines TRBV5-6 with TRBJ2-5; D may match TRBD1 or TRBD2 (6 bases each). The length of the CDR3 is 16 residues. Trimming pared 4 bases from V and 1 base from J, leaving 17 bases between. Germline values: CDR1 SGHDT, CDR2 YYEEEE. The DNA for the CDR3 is TGTGCCAGCAGCCCACTAGCCGAGGGGGTCCAAGAGACCCAGTACTTC. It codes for CASSPLAEGVQETQYF. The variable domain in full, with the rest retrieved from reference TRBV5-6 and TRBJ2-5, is DAGVTQSPTHLIKTRGQQVTLRCSPKSGHDTVSWYQQALGQGPQFIFQYYEEEERQRGNFPDRFSGHQFPNYSSELNVNALLLGDSALYLCASSPLAEGVQETQYFGPGTRLLVL.

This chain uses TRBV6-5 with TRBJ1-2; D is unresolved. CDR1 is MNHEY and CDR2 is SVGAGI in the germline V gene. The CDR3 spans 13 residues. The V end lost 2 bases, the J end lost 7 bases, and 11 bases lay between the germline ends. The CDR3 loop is CASSYTLPGGYTF. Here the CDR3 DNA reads TGTGCCAGCAGTTACACCCTGCCGGGTGGCTACACCTTC.

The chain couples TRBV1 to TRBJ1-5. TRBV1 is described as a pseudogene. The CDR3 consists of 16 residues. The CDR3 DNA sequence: TGCACCAGCAGCCAAGGGCGGCGATATAGCAATCAGCCCCAGCATTTT. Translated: CTSSQGRRYSNQPQHF.

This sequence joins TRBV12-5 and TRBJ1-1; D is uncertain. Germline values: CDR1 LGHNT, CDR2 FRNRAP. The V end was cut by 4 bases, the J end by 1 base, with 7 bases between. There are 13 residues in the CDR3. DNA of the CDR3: TGTGCTAGTGGTTCCCAGCCGAACACTGAAGCTTTCTTT. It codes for CASGSQPNTEAFF.

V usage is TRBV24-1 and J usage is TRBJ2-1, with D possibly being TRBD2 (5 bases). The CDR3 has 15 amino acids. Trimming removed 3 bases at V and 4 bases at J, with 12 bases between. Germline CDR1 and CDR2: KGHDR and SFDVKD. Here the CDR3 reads CATSDPRTGYNEQFF. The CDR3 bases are TGTGCCACCAGTGATCCCCGGACGGGATACAATGAGCAGTTCTTC.

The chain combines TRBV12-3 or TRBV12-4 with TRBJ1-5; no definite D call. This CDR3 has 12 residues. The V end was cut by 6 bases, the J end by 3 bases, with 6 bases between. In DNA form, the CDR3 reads TGTGCCAGCAGCCGACTCAATCAGCCCCAGCATTTT. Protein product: CASSRLNQPQHF.

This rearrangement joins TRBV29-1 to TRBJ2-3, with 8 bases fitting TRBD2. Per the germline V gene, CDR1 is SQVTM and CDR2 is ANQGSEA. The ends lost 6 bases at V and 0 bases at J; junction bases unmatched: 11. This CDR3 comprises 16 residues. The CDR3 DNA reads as TGCAGCGTCTCGCGAATCGCGGGAGGTAGCACAGATACGCAGTATTTT. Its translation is CSVSRIAGGSTDTQYF.

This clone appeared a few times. In DNA, the CDR3 is TGTGCCAGCAGCCGTACAGGGGGATATGATGAAAAACTGTTTTTT. Its translation is CASSRTGGYDEKLFF. The rearrangement joins TRBV5-4 to TRBJ1-4; 8 bases map to TRBD1. CDR1 is SGHNT and CDR2 is YYREEE in the germline V gene (reference sequence). This CDR3 has 15 amino acids. V was pared by 4 bases and J by 6 bases, with 8 bases of the junction left unmatched. Full variable domain (rest looked up from reference TRBV5-4 and TRBJ1-4): ETGVTQSPTHLIKTRGQQVTLRCSSQSGHNTVSWYQQALGQGPQFIFQYYREEENGRGNFPPRFSGLQFPNYSSELNVNALELDDSALYLCASSRTGGYDEKLFFGSGTQLSVL.

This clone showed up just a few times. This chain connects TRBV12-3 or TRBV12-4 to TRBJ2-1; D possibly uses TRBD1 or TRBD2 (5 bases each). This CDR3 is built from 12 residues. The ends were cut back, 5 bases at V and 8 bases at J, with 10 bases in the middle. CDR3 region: CASSPLGDEQFF. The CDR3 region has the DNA TGTGCCAGCAGTCCACTAGGGGATGAGCAGTTCTTC.

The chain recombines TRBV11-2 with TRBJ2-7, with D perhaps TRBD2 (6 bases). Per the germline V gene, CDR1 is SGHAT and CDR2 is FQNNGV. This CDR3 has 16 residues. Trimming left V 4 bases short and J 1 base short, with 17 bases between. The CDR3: CASSSISGLTSYEQYF. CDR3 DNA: TGTGCCAGCAGCTCAATATCGGGACTCACATCCTACGAGCAGTACTTC.

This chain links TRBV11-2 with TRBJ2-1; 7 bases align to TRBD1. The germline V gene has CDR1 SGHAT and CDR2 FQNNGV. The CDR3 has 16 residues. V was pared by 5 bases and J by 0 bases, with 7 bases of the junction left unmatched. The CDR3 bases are TGTGCCAGCAGCCAAGGGGGCCTCAGCTCCTACAATGAGCAGTTCTTC. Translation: CASSQGGLSSYNEQFF.

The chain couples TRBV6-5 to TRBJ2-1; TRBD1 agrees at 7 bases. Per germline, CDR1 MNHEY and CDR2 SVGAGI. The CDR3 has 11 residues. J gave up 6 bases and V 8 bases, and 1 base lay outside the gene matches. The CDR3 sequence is CASDRVNEQFF. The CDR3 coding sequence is TGTGCCAGCGACAGGGTCAATGAGCAGTTCTTC.

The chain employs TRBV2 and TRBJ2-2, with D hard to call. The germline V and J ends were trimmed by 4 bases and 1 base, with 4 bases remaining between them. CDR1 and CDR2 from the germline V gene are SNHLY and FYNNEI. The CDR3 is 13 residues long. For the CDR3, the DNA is TGTGCCAGCAGTGGAAGGAACACCGGGGAGCTGTTTTTT. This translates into CASSGRNTGELFF.

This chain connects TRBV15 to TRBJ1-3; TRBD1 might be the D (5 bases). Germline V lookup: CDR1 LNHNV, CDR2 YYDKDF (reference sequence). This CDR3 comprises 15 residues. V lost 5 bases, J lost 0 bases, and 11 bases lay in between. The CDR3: CATSLVGGSGNTIYF. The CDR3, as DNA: TGTGCCACCAGCCTCGTCGGGGGCTCTGGAAACACCATATATTTT.

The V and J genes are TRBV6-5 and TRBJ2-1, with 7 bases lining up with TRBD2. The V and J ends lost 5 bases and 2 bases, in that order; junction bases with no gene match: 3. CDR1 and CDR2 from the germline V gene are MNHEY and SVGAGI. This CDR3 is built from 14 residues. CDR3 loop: CASSPGLAYNEQFF. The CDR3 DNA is TGTGCCAGCAGTCCTGGACTAGCCTACAATGAGCAGTTCTTC.

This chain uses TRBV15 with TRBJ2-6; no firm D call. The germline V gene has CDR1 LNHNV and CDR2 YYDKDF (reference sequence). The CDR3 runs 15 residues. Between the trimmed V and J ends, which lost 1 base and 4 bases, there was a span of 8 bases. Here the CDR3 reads CATSRGSSGANVLTF. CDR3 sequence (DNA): TGTGCCACCAGCAGAGGATCTTCGGGGGCCAACGTCCTGACTTTC.

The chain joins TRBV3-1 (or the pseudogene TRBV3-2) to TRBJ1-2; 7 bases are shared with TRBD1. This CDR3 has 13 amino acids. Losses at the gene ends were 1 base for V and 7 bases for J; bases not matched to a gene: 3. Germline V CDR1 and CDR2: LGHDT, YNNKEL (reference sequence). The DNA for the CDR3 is TGTGCCAGCAGCCAAGCCACAGGGGTTGGCTACACCTTC. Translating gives CASSQATGVGYTF.